The clone carrying this TCR beta chain showed up just a few times. CDR3 length equals 16 residues. V was clipped by 5 bases and J by 3 bases; unmatched bases: 7. From germline, CDR1 is SGHVS and CDR2 FQNEAQ. This entry belongs to a study of blood T cell repertoires in COVID-19. In the study overall: Acute-phase and convalescent COVID-19 samples originated in the United States, Italy and Spain. PBMCs, B-cell-depleted T cells, or T cells provided the cDNA or gDNA that made up the material.

Original processing methods: Researchers report that nucleated cell counts were estimated from reference gene primer amplification. The repertoire was sequenced with immunoSEQ multiplex PCR; TCRdb's copy has only in-frame clones and lacks some. That table is the source of V, J and clone size, and D and trimming were worked out from the DNA. The table includes about 150,000 clones, 86% detected once. The chain couples TRBV7-8 to TRBJ2-7; TRBD2 matches 13 bases. The clonotype comes from a man aged 45-65 years with active or convalescent COVID-19. Sequenced material: peripheral blood. CDR3 nucleotide sequence: TGTGCCAGCAGCCGAGGACTAGCGGGAGAAAACTACGAGCAGTACTTC. This gives the protein CASSRGLAGENYEQYF.